The rows below give T cell receptor beta chains drawn from one sample of a study of identical twins. TCRdb ran MiXCR on the 5' RACE reads and lists one entry per CDR3 protein. The sample lists hundreds of thousands of distinct CDR3 sequences; around 10% were seen once. The sample consisted of memory (CD45RO+) T cells sorted from blood. The receptors stem from a woman aged 18-29 years in good health. CDR3s include the opening cysteine and the closing phenylalanine or tryptophan. A D gene is named only where the DNA matches it firmly.

>TRBV5-1|TRBJ2-7|15|NA
CASSRDGATTYEQYF
>TRBV5-1|TRBJ2-2|15|NA
CASSLDGRSYGELFF
>TRBV20-1|TRBJ2-7|11|TRBD1
CSGQGPHEQYF
>TRBV6-1|TRBJ1-5|14|NA
CASTLERVVQPQHF
>TRBV2|TRBJ2-5|14|NA
CASSGTFVGGTQYF
>TRBV28|TRBJ2-5|14|NA
CASSFFRVQETQYF
>TRBV3-1|TRBJ2-2|13|NA
CASRLLGTGELFF
>TRBV11-2|TRBJ1-3|15|TRBD1
CASSRTGSSGNTIYF
>TRBV5-1|TRBJ2-3|17|TRBD2
CASSLVTSGHSTDTQYF
>TRBV20-1|TRBJ2-1|16|TRBD2
CSARGVAGGPGNEQFF
>TRBV10-3|TRBJ1-1|14|TRBD1
CAISRQGLNTEAFF
>TRBV29-1|TRBJ1-3|13|NA
CSGSTFSGNTIYF
>TRBV5-1|TRBJ1-4|15|NA
CASSLGDGSNEKLFF
>TRBV24-1|TRBJ2-3|16|TRBD2
CATSDGAGGRGDTQYF
>TRBV12-5|TRBJ2-1|15|NA
CASGLVTHSYNEQFF
>TRBV20-1|TRBJ2-5|13|NA
CSARGGVIETQYF
>TRBV2|TRBJ1-6|14|NA
CASSRTVGDSPLHF
>TRBV5-1|TRBJ2-3|16|NA
CASSRGRDTSTDTQYF
>TRBV20-1|TRBJ2-7|15|TRBD1
CSARRRQGMGYEQYF
>TRBV5-1|TRBJ2-5|15|TRBD2
CASSLGPAGEETQYF
>TRBV5-6|TRBJ2-1|14|NA
CASSFLNRLGEQFF
>TRBV20-1|TRBJ2-7|14|TRBD2
CSARLAGGPYEQYF
>TRBV3-1|TRBJ2-6|15|NA
CASSERGSGANVLTF
>TRBV2|TRBJ2-5|12|NA
CASSERGETQYF
>TRBV9|TRBJ1-2|13|NA
CASSQGALGGYTF
>TRBV6-2/TRBV6-3|TRBJ1-1|15|NA
CASTTRVVLNTEAFF
>TRBV11-2|TRBJ2-3|15|NA
CASSLVGGSTDTQYF
>TRBV29-1|TRBJ1-1|14|NA
CSVERHLMNTEAFF
>TRBV3-1|TRBJ2-1|16|TRBD2
CASSQLAGGPHNEQFF
>TRBV20-1|TRBJ2-5|13|NA
CSARRTLQETQYF
>TRBV18|TRBJ2-1|16|TRBD2
CASSLAGTSGSYEQFF
>TRBV3-1|TRBJ1-2|15|NA
CASSRSGTPNYGYTF
>TRBV13|TRBJ2-6|15|TRBD1
CASSRRTGSGRSLTF
>TRBV6-5|TRBJ2-2|14|NA
CASSSGTATGELFF
>TRBV3-1|TRBJ1-4|14|NA
CASSPRRREDLLFF
>TRBV20-1|TRBJ2-7|14|TRBD1
CSARAAGGGSQQYF
>TRBV6-2/TRBV6-3|TRBJ2-5|15|NA
CASSYPGRTQETQYF
>TRBV7-9|TRBJ1-6|15|NA
CASSFIAGHSSPLHF
>TRBV20-1|TRBJ1-1|14|NA
CSASGLDFDPEAFF
>TRBV5-1|TRBJ2-1|15|TRBD2
CASRQLAGGPNEQFF
>TRBV5-4|TRBJ2-1|17|TRBD1
CASSTKRRDRVRGEQFF
>TRBV7-2|TRBJ2-1|14|NA
CASSPSYRENEQFF
>TRBV20-1|TRBJ2-3|14|TRBD2
CSARRTSGSDTQYF
>TRBV12-3/TRBV12-4|TRBJ2-7|14|NA
CASSSQGYSYEQYF
>TRBV18|TRBJ1-2|15|NA
CASSPPGRGGYGYTF
>TRBV20-1|TRBJ2-2|15|TRBD1
CSALSGQGASGELFF
>TRBV10-3|TRBJ2-7|15|NA
CAIRDHSPSSYEQYF
>TRBV10-3|TRBJ2-1|18|NA
CAISESDLSLNSYNEQFF
>TRBV20-1|TRBJ2-7|16|NA
CSAINIGGLTSYEQYF
>TRBV6-5|TRBJ2-7|14|NA
CASSSTDGTYEQYF
>TRBV6-5|TRBJ2-5|14|NA
CASSYSRGLETQYF
>TRBV20-1|TRBJ1-6|15|NA
CSARDSAKGLSPLHF
>TRBV7-2|TRBJ1-2|14|NA
CASSLASREDGYTF
>TRBV9|TRBJ1-6|15|NA
CASSVGDRRDSPLHF
>TRBV30|TRBJ2-3|14|TRBD2
CAWSTGTSADTQYF
>TRBV7-9|TRBJ2-7|12|TRBD1
CASSLHGTGLNF